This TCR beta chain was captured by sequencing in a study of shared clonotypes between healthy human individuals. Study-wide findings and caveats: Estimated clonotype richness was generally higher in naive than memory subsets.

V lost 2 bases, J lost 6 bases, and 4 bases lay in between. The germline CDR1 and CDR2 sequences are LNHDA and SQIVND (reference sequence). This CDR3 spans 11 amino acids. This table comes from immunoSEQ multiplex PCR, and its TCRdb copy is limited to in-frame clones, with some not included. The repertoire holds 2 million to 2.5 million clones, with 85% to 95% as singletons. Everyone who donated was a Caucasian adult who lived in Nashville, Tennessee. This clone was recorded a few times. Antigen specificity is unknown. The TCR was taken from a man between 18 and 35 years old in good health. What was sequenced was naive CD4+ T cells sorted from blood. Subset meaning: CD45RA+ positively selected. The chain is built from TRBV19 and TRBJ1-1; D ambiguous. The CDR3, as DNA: TGTGCCAGTAGTATATGGTCTGAAGCTTTCTTT. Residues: CASSIWSEAFF.